The present T cell receptor (beta chain) was sequenced within a study of cytomegalovirus exposure and HLA in healthy donors. Study-wide results and caveats: Earlier findings revealed that most TCR beta V segments proved productive either about 87% or about 30% of the time. Cytomegalovirus status, reportedly, was diagnosed with high specificity and sensitivity by the classifier.

This clone was observed a few times. Its antigen remains unknown. The donors, nominally healthy at sampling, likely had unrecorded immune exposures. PCR was performed using 60 Vbeta and 13 Jbeta primers. Repertoires were generated with immunoSEQ multiplex PCR, while TCRdb's copy carries only in-frame clones and drops some. This sample has some 120,000 clones; 65% to 75% occur once, and the top ten carry more than 6%. CDR1 and CDR2 (germline): MDHEN, SYDVKM. V shed 6 bases, J shed 5 bases, and the junction held 10 bases outside the gene matches. This CDR3 is built from 16 residues. This receptor was obtained from a man between 35 and 55 years old in good health and CMV-seropositive. Source material: PBMCs. This chain joins TRBV28 and TRBJ1-2; 12 bases match TRBD1. The CDR3 bases are TGTGCCAGCAGGACGCCGGGACAGGGGGCCTCTTATGGCTACACCTTC. This sequence encodes CASRTPGQGASYGYTF.